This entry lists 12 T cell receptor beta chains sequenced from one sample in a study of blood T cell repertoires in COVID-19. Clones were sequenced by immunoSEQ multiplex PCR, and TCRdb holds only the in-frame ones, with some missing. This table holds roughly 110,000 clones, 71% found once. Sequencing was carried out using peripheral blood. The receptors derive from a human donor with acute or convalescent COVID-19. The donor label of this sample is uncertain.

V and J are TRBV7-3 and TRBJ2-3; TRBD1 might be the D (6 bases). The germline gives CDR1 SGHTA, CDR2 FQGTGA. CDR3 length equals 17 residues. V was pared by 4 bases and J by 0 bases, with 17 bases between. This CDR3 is CASSSQGPTLSTDTQYF. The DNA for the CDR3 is TGTGCCAGCAGCTCACAGGGACCAACCCTCAGCACAGATACGCAGTATTTT.

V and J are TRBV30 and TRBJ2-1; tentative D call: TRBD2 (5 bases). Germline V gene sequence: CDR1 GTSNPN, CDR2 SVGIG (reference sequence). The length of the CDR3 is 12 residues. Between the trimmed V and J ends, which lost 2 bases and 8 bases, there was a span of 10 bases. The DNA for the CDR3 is TGTGCCTGGAGTAAGACTACCCATGAGCAGTTCTTC. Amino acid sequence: CAWSKTTHEQFF.

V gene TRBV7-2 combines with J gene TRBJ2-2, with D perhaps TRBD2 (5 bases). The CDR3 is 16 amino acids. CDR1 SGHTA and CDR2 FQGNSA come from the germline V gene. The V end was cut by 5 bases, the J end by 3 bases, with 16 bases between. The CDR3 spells CASSPRHGVDTGELFF. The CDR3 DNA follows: TGTGCCAGCAGCCCCAGACACGGGGTGGACACCGGGGAGCTGTTTTTT.

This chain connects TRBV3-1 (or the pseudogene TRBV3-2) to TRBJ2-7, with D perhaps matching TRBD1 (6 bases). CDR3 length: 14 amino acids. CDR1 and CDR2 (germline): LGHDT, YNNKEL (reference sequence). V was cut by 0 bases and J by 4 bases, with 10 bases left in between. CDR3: CASSQDPDSYEQYF. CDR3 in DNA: TGTGCCAGCAGCCAAGACCCGGACAGTTACGAGCAGTACTTC.

The CDR3 protein is CASRRSAGTGSGNSPLHF. The CDR3, as DNA: TGTGCCAGCAGACGAAGCGCCGGGACAGGGAGTGGTAATTCACCCCTCCACTTT. The chain has TRBV6-6 and TRBJ1-6; TRBD1 matches 9 bases. CDR1 and CDR2 (germline): MNHNY, SVGAGI (reference sequence). This CDR3 contains 18 residues. V lost 6 bases, J lost 6 bases, and 15 bases stayed unmatched.

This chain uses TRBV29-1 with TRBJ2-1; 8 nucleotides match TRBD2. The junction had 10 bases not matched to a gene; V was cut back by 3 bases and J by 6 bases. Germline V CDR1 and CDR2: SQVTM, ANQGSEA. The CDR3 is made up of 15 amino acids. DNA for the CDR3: TGCAGCGTTGACGAGGGACGGGGGGGCTTCAATGAGCAGTTCTTC. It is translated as CSVDEGRGGFNEQFF.

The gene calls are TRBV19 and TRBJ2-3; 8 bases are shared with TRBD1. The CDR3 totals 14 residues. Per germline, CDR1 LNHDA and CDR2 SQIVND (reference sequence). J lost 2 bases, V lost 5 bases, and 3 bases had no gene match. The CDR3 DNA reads TGTGCCAGTAGTGGACAGGGTCACACAGATACGCAGTATTTT. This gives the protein CASSGQGHTDTQYF.

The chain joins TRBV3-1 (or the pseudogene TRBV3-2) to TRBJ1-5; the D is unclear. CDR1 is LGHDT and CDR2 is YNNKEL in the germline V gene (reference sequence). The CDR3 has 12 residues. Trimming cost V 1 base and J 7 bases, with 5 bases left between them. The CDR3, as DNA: TGTGCCAGCAGCCAAGGAGTCCAGCCCCAGCATTTT. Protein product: CASSQGVQPQHF.

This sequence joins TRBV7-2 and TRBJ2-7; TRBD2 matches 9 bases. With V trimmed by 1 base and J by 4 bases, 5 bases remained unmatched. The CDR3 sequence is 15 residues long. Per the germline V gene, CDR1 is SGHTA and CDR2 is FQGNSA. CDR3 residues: CASSLGAGGQYEQYV. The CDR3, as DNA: TGTGCCAGCAGCTTAGGCGCGGGGGGGCAATACGAGCAGTACGTC.

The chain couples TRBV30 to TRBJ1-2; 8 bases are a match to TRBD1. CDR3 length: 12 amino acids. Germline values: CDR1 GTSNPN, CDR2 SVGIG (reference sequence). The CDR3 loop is CAFRDRPHGYTF. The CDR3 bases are TGTGCTTTTCGGGACAGGCCCCATGGCTACACCTTC.

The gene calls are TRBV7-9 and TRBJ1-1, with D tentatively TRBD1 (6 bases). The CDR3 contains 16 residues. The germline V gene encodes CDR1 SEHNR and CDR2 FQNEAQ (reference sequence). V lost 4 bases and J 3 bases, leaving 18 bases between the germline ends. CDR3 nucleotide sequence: TGTGCCAGCAGCTCCTCTAGGTGGAGGACAGACACTGAAGCTTTCTTT. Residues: CASSSSRWRTDTEAFF.

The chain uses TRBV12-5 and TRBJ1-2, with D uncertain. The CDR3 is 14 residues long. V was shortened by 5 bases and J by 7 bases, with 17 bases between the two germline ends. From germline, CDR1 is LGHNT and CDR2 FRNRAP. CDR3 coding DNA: TGTGCTAGTGGTACCTTGCCCCAATCGGGTGGCTACACCTTC. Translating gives CASGTLPQSGGYTF.